These 21 T cell receptor beta chains were sequenced from one sample in a study of beta chain features in type 1 diabetes (dated by TCRdb to 2017 to 2018). These TCRs' antigens remain unknown. Receptor amplification or capture employed the immunoSEQ multiplex PCR assay. The entire amount of isolated RNA was reverse transcribed using the High Capacity cDNA Reverse Transcription Kit, so the sequenced TCRB transcripts were expressed ones. In TCRdb, the immuneACCESS table is reduced to in-frame sequences with V and J assigned. These tables do not hold every clone; where another copy was compared, an unresolved V gene accounts for under half, and the others remain unexplained. In this sample the table shows more than 250,000 clones, just over 20% of which occur a single time. Roughly 0.028% of the sample lies in the top ten. What the work shows at the level of the full study, not this receptor alone: Type 1 diabetes patients showed a moderate but significant shortening of TCRB CDR3 length in all four CD4+ subsets.

The sequenced sample consisted of naive CD4+ T cells from blood. Interpreted using the paper, the cell subset or site label stands for: true naive CD4+ T cells. Receptor source: a woman aged 40-49 years with type 1 diabetes.

This clone showed up just a few times. This rearrangement joins TRBV20-1 to TRBJ2-1, with TRBD2 as a possible D gene (6 bases). Trimming took off 5 bases at V and 9 bases at J, with 11 bases between the two ends. This CDR3 has 11 amino acids. Germline lookup yields CDR1 DFQATT and CDR2 SNEGSKA (reference sequence). This CDR3 is CSASRAGEQFF. The CDR3 coding sequence is TGCAGTGCTTCTAGAGCGGGTGAGCAGTTCTTC.

In its sample, this clone was seen a few times. The V call is TRBV5-1, the J call TRBJ1-4, with TRBD1 identical over 9 bases. The germline V gene has CDR1 SGHRS and CDR2 YFSETQ. The trim removed 2 bases at V and 5 bases at J, leaving 1 base unmatched. The CDR3 is 14 residues long. Here the CDR3 reads CASSFGTGNEKLFF. Here the CDR3 DNA reads TGCGCCAGCAGCTTCGGGACAGGGAATGAAAAACTGTTTTTT.

This sequence joins TRBV30 and TRBJ2-7; 8 bases agree with TRBD1. This CDR3 is 13 amino acids long. The V gene end was trimmed by 4 bases and the J gene end by 2 bases; junction bases not matched to a gene: 4. In germline, CDR1 is GTSNPN, CDR2 SVGIG (reference sequence). The CDR3 DNA is TGTGCCTGGACGACAGGGGAGGCCTACGAGCAGTACTTC. Its translation: CAWTTGEAYEQYF.

The rearrangement links TRBV6-6 to TRBJ2-7, with TRBD1 matching over 7 bases. The V and J ends lost 2 bases and 1 base, in that order; junction bases with no gene match: 2. Germline V gene sequence: CDR1 MNHNY, CDR2 SVGAGI (reference sequence). The CDR3 is made up of 14 amino acids. CDR3 in amino acids: CASSYRDRSYEQYF. The CDR3 DNA follows: TGTGCCAGCAGTTACAGGGACAGATCCTACGAGCAGTACTTC.

On this clone itself: Other DNA sequences in the sample encode the same CDR3. This chain joins TRBV4-2 and TRBJ1-2; D not resolved. Germline lookup yields CDR1 LGHNA and CDR2 YNFKEQ. CDR3 length: 12 amino acids. V shed 0 bases and J shed 4 bases, with 3 bases lying between them. CDR3: CASSQDLYGYTF. CDR3 bases: TGTGCCAGCAGCCAAGATCTCTATGGCTACACCTTC.

The rearrangement joins TRBV28 to TRBJ1-1; D perhaps matches TRBD1 (6 bases). This CDR3 has 14 residues. V lost 6 bases, J lost 2 bases, and 13 bases lay in between. Germline V gives CDR1 MDHEN, CDR2 SYDVKM. In DNA form, the CDR3 reads TGTGCCAGCAGGACTCTAGGGACAAACACTGAAGCTTTCTTT. Its protein product is CASRTLGTNTEAFF.

V usage is TRBV5-1 and J usage is TRBJ2-3, with D possibly being TRBD2 (5 bases). The CDR3 is 14 residues long. The V end was cut by 7 bases, the J end by 0 bases, with 12 bases between. Germline CDR1 reads SGHRS; CDR2 reads YFSETQ. The CDR3 spells CASRGFTSTDTQYF. DNA of the CDR3: TGCGCCAGCCGAGGGTTTACTAGCACAGATACGCAGTATTTT.

This clone was found a few times. This chain joins TRBV6-6 and TRBJ2-5, with TRBD1 as a possible D gene (6 bases). The CDR3 has 15 amino acids. V shed 4 bases and J shed 3 bases, with 15 bases lying between them. CDR1 and CDR2 from the germline V gene are MNHNY and SVGAGI (reference sequence). The CDR3 reads CASSWTEGWEETQYF. DNA of the CDR3: TGTGCCAGCAGTTGGACAGAGGGCTGGGAAGAGACCCAGTACTTC.

This clone has just one count. The chain has TRBV11-1 and TRBJ2-1, with TRBD1 as a possible D gene (5 bases). V lost 3 bases and J 9 bases, leaving 12 bases between the germline ends. CDR1 and CDR2 from the germline V gene are SGHAT and FQDESV (reference sequence). The CDR3 is 13 residues long. The CDR3 loop is CASSLQGMGEQFF. In nucleotides, the CDR3 is TGTGCCAGCAGCTTGCAGGGAATGGGTGAGCAGTTCTTC.

This clone was counted only a few times. This chain uses TRBV7-3 with TRBJ2-2; possible D gene TRBD2, 7 bases. Trimming left V 5 bases short and J 5 bases short, with 12 bases between. Germline loops: CDR1 SGHTA, CDR2 FQGTGA. This CDR3 has 14 amino acids. This CDR3 is CASSGGARTGELFF. The CDR3 DNA is TGTGCCAGCAGCGGGGGGGCCCGAACCGGGGAGCTGTTTTTT.

The chain recombines TRBV9 with TRBJ2-2; D possibly corresponds to TRBD1 (5 bases). Per germline, CDR1 SGDLS and CDR2 YYNGEE. The CDR3 totals 11 residues. The ends were cut back, 7 bases at V and 6 bases at J, with 7 bases in the middle. CDR3 in amino acids: CASQGAGELFF. CDR3 nucleotide sequence: TGTGCCAGCCAAGGGGCCGGGGAGCTGTTTTTT.

The genes are TRBV13 and TRBJ2-7; D is possibly TRBD1 (5 bases). Germline V gene data show CDR1 as PRHDT and CDR2 as FYEKMQ (reference sequence). V was cut by 1 base and J by 3 bases, with 13 bases left in between. The CDR3 totals 15 residues. CDR3 nucleotides: TGTGCCAGCAGCTTAGAGTTTACAGGTGACTACGAGCAGTACTTC. It yields the protein CASSLEFTGDYEQYF.

The chain combines TRBV4-1 with TRBJ1-1; D perhaps matches TRBD1 (6 bases). The CDR3 is 15 amino acids. Per the germline V gene, CDR1 is MGHRA and CDR2 is YSYEKL. Trimming took off 7 bases at V and 1 base at J, with 16 bases between the two ends. The CDR3 DNA is TGCGCCAGCAACGGGGGGCGGAGGGGGAACACTGAAGCTTTCTTT. Its translation: CASNGGRRGNTEAFF.

This sequence joins TRBV28 and TRBJ2-7; TRBD2 might be the D (7 bases). Germline V CDR1 and CDR2: MDHEN, SYDVKM. The CDR3 sequence is 18 residues long. V was shortened by 5 bases and J by 4 bases, with 27 bases between the two germline ends. The CDR3 coding sequence is TGTGCCAGCAGTCCCCCGGGGTCAGGGGTAGGAGCGGGATACGAGCAGTACTTC. Translated: CASSPPGSGVGAGYEQYF.

This clone was detected once. The chain couples TRBV28 to TRBJ2-2; unclear D gene. The CDR3 length is 14 residues. Deletions cut 6 bases from V and 2 bases from J, with 10 bases between. Germline V gene lookup returns CDR1 MDHEN and CDR2 SYDVKM. This chain's CDR3 is CASRARPNTGELFF. Written as DNA, the CDR3 is TGTGCCAGCAGGGCTAGGCCCAACACCGGGGAGCTGTTTTTT.

This clone has a handful of counts. The chain couples TRBV29-1 to TRBJ1-2; the D is unclear. CDR1 is SQVTM and CDR2 is ANQGSEA in the germline V gene. Trimming pared 8 bases from V and 7 bases from J, leaving 20 bases between. This CDR3 has 13 amino acids. CDR3 bases: TGCAGCTCGTTGGAGGCAGGTTGGGGTGGCTACACCTTC. As protein: CSSLEAGWGGYTF.

This clone was seen only a few times. The V call is TRBV7-9, the J call TRBJ1-5, with a possible D match to TRBD1 (6 bases). CDR3 length: 16 residues. V was shortened by 1 base and J by 2 bases, with 12 bases between the two germline ends. Germline CDR1 is SEHNR and CDR2 is FQNEAQ (reference sequence). The CDR3: CASSLGVQGGNQPQHF. As DNA, the CDR3 is TGTGCCAGCAGCTTAGGAGTACAGGGCGGCAATCAGCCCCAGCATTTT.

The chain has TRBV6-6 and TRBJ2-5; D possibly corresponds to TRBD1 (6 bases). The germline V gene has CDR1 MNHNY and CDR2 SVGAGI (reference sequence). V lost 5 bases and J 3 bases, leaving 10 bases between the germline ends. This CDR3 spans 13 amino acids. This CDR3 is CASSRYREETQYF. The CDR3, as DNA: TGTGCCAGCAGTCGTTACAGGGAAGAGACCCAGTACTTC.

This clone came up a few times. The CDR3 nucleotides are TGTGCCAGCAGTCCCGACAGGGTTGCTGGAAACACCATATATTTT. Its translation is CASSPDRVAGNTIYF. The rearrangement uses TRBV6-6 and TRBJ1-3; 7 nucleotides agree with TRBD1. The germline V gene has CDR1 MNHNY and CDR2 SVGAGI (reference sequence). The CDR3 loop spans 15 amino acids. After removal of 5 bases from V and 2 bases from J, the junction contained 6 bases not matched to a gene.

The sample holds a few counts of this clone. The chain couples TRBV9 to TRBJ2-7; TRBD1 aligns across 8 bases. The germline CDR1 and CDR2 sequences are SGDLS and YYNGEE. The CDR3 spans 14 residues. V dropped 6 bases and J dropped 6; count of bases not matched to a gene: 11. The chain's CDR3 is CASNLQGAAGEQYF. In DNA form, the CDR3 reads TGTGCCAGCAACCTGCAGGGGGCGGCGGGCGAGCAGTACTTC. Full variable domain (outside the CDR3, taken from reference TRBV9 and TRBJ2-7): DSGVTQTPKHLITATGQRVTLRCSPRSGDLSVYWYQQSLDQGLQFLIQYYNGEERAKGNILERFSAQQFPDLHSELNLSSLELGDSALYFCASNLQGAAGEQYFGPGTRLTVT.

The rearrangement joins TRBV6-1 to TRBJ2-2, with 13 bases lining up with TRBD2. This CDR3 is built from 18 residues. V lost 4 bases to trimming and J lost 7 bases; unmatched junction nucleotides: 12. CDR1 is MNHNS and CDR2 is SASEGT in the germline V gene. In DNA form, the CDR3 reads TGTGCCAGCAGTGGGACGTTACTAGCGGGAGGGCCGGACGGGGAGCTGTTTTTT. Residues: CASSGTLLAGGPDGELFF.